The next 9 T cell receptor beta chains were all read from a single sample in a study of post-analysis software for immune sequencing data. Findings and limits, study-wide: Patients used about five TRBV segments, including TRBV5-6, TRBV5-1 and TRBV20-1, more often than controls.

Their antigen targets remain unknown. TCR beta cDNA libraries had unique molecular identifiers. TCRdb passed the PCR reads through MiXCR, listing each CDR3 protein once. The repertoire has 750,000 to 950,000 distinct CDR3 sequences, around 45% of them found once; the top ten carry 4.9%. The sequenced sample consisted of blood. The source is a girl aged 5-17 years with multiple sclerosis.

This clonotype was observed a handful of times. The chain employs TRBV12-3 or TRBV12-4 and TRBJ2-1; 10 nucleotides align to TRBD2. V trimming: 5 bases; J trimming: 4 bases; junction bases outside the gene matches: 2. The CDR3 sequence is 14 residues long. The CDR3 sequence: CASSRLAGYNEQFF. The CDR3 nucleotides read TGTGCCAGCAGTCGACTAGCGGGTTACAATGAGCAGTTCTTC.

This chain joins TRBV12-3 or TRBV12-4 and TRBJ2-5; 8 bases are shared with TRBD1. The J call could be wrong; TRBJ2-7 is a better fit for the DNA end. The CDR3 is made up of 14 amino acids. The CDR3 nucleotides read TGTGCCAGCAGGCCCCGACAGGGGTACCACGAGCAGTACTTC. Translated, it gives CASRPRQGYHEQYF.

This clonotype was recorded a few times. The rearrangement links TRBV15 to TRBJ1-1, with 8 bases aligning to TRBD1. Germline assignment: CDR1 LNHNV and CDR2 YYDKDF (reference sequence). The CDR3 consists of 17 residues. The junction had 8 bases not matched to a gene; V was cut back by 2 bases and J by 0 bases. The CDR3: CATSRSHRGSMNTEAFF. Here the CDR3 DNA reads TGTGCCACCAGCAGATCCCACAGGGGGAGCATGAACACTGAAGCTTTCTTT.

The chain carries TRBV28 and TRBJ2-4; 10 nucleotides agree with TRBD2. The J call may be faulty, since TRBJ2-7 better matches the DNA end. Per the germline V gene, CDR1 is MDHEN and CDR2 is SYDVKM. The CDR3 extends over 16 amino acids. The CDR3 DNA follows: TGTGCCAGCAGTTTGGCTAGCGGGAGCTCCCCCTACGAGCAGTACTTC. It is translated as CASSLASGSSPYEQYF.

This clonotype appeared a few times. The CDR3 DNA follows: TGCAGCGTTGAGGGACGGCGCGAGCAGTACTTC. It is translated as CSVEGRREQYF. This rearrangement joins TRBV29-1 to TRBJ2-7, with D perhaps given as TRBD1 or TRBD2 (5 bases each). This CDR3 is built from 11 residues. The V end was cut by 3 bases, the J end by 6 bases, with 9 bases between. CDR1 is SQVTM and CDR2 is ANQGSEA in the germline V gene.

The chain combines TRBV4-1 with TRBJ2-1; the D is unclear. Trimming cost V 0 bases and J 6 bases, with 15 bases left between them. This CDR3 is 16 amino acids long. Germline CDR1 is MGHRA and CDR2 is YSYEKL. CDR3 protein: CASSQDLEVLRNEQFF. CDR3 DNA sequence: TGCGCCAGCAGCCAAGATCTCGAGGTTTTGCGCAATGAGCAGTTCTTC.

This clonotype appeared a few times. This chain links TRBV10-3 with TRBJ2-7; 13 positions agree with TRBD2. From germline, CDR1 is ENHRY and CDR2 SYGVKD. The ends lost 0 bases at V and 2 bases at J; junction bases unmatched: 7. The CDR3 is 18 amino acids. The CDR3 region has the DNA TGTGCCATCAGTGAGTCGGACGGAGGGACTAGCGGGACCTACGAGCAGTACTTC. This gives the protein CAISESDGGTSGTYEQYF.

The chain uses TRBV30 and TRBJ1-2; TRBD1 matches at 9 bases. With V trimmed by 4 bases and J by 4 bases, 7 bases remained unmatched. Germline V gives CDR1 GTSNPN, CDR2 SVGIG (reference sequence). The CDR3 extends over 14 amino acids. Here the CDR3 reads CAWKPDRGLYGYTF. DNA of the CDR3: TGTGCCTGGAAACCGGACAGGGGACTCTATGGCTACACCTTC.

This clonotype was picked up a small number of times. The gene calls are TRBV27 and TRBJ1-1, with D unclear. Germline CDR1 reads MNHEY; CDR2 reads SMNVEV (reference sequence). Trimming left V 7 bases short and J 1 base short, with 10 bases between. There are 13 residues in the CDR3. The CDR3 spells CASKERPNTEAFF. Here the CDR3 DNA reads TGTGCCAGCAAGGAACGGCCGAACACTGAAGCTTTCTTT.